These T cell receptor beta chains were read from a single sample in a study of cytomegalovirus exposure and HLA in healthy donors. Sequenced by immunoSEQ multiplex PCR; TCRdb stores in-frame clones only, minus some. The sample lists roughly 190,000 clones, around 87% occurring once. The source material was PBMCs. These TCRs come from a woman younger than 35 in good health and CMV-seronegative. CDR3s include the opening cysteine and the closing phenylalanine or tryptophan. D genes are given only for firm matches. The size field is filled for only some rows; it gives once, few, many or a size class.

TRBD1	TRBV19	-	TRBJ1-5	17	CASSTYAGTGTNQPQHF	TGTGCCAGTAGTACTTATGCCGGGACAGGGACCAATCAGCCCCAGCATTTT
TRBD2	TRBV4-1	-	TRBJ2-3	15	CASSPYGGGTDTQYF	TGCGCCAGCAGCCCATACGGGGGGGGCACAGATACGCAGTATTTT
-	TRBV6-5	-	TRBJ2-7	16	CASSYSMLARTYEQYF	TGTGCCAGCAGTTACTCGATGCTAGCACGGACCTACGAGCAGTACTTC
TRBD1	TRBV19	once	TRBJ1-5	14	CASRLRGPNQPQHF	TGTGCCAGTAGGCTCAGGGGGCCGAATCAGCCCCAGCATTTT
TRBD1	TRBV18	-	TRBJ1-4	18	CASSPLPGQAATNEKLFF	TGTGCCAGCTCACCCCTACCCGGACAGGCGGCAACTAATGAAAAACTGTTTTTT
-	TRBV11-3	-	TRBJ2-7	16	CASSHDSALLDHEQYF	TGTGCCAGCAGCCATGACTCCGCACTCCTCGACCACGAGCAGTACTTC
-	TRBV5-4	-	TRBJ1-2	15	CASSSPPGLKDGYTF	TGTGCCAGCAGCTCACCACCGGGACTCAAGGACGGCTACACCTTC
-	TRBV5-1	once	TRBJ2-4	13	CASSLLQGNIQYF	TGCGCCAGCAGCTTGTTGCAGGGAAACATTCAGTACTTC
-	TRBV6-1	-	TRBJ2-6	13	CASLGRLLAVLTF	TGTGCCAGCTTGGGGAGGCTTTTAGCCGTCCTGACTTTC
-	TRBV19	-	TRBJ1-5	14	CAWSGYNSNQPQHF	TGTGCCTGGTCAGGGTACAATAGCAATCAGCCCCAGCATTTT
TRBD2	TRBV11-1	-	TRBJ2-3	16	CASSPGTSGKTDTQYF	TGTGCCAGCAGCCCCGGGACTAGCGGGAAGACAGATACGCAGTATTTT
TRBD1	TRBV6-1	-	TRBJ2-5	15	CASSRLGQGGETQYF	TGTGCCAGCAGTCGATTGGGACAGGGTGGAGAGACCCAGTACTTC
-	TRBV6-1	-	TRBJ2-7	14	CASSTGLEVYEQYF	TGTGCCAGCAGTACGGGACTGGAGGTCTACGAGCAGTACTTC
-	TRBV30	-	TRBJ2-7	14	CAWRGGGSSYEQYF	TGTGCCTGGCGGGGAGGTGGGAGTTCCTACGAGCAGTACTTC
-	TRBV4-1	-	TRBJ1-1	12	CASSLSTGPAFF	TGCGCCAGCAGCCTTTCCACAGGGCCCGCTTTCTTT
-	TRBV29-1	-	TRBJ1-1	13	CSVEGQLNTEAFF	TGCAGCGTTGAAGGACAATTGAACACTGAAGCTTTCTTT
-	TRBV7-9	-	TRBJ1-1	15	CASSLSGGVATEAFF	TGTGCCAGCAGCTTATCGGGGGGAGTCGCCACTGAAGCTTTCTTT
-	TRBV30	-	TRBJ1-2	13	CAWSVLSGYGYTF	TGTGCCTGGAGTGTACTATCGGGCTATGGCTACACCTTC
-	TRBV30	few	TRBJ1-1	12	CAWTGGGTEAFF	TGTGCCTGGACTGGGGGGGGAACTGAAGCTTTCTTT
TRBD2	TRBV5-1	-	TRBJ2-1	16	CASSLDASGWTNEQFF	TGCGCCAGCAGCTTGGACGCTAGCGGGTGGACCAATGAGCAGTTCTTC
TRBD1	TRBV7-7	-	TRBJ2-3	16	CASSLGQGAGTDTQYF	TGTGCTAGCAGCTTAGGGCAGGGGGCAGGGACAGATACGCAGTATTTT
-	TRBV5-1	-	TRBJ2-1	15	CASSLEQVEYNEQFF	TGCGCCAGCAGCTTGGAACAGGTCGAATACAATGAGCAGTTCTTC
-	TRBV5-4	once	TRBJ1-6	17	CASSPGVAGSYNSPLHF	TGTGCCAGCAGCCCAGGGGTCGCCGGCTCCTATAATTCACCCCTCCACTTT
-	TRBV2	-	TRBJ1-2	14	CASSAKDRNYGYTF	TGTGCCAGCAGCGCAAAAGACAGGAACTATGGCTACACCTTC
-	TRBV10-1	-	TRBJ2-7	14	CASSAGQNPYEQYF	TGCGCCAGCAGCGCAGGTCAGAACCCCTACGAGCAGTACTTC
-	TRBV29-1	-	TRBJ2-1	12	CSVTRDWGEQFF	TGCAGCGTTACTAGGGACTGGGGTGAGCAGTTCTTC